The 10 T cell receptor beta chains listed next were all sequenced from one sample in a study of blood T cells in healthy people across ages. Primed by a sample-barcoded 5' primer and a J-beta primer mix, a second PCR proceeded for roughly 6 to 12 cycles. TCRdb fed the 5' RACE reads into MiXCR, producing one record per CDR3 protein. The data hold 540,000 or so distinct CDR3 sequences, with around half observed a single time. The sample comprised blood. Receptor source: a man aged 80 or over in good health.

V and J are TRBV2 and TRBJ1-2; D might be TRBD1 (5 bases). Germline V gene data show CDR1 as SNHLY and CDR2 as FYNNEI. CDR3 length: 15 amino acids. V was pared by 2 bases and J by 4 bases, with 14 bases between. CDR3 DNA: TGTGCCAGCAGTGAAAGCGGGCAGGGTCCCTATGGCTACACCTTC. It specifies CASSESGQGPYGYTF.

The rearrangement uses TRBV7-9 and TRBJ2-3, with a tentative D call TRBD2 (6 bases). CDR1 is SEHNR, CDR2 FQNEAQ, per germline (reference sequence). Between the trimmed V and J ends, which lost 3 bases and 2 bases, there was a span of 9 bases. CDR3 length: 14 amino acids. The CDR3: CASSFGGFTDTQYF. CDR3 in DNA: TGTGCCAGCAGCTTTGGAGGGTTCACAGATACGCAGTATTTT.

The chain employs TRBV5-5 and TRBJ2-2; D is perhaps TRBD1 or TRBD2 (5 bases each). This CDR3 is built from 15 residues. Germline CDR1 reads SGHKS; CDR2 reads YYEKEE (reference sequence). V was trimmed by 0 bases and J by 6 bases, leaving 12 bases between them. The CDR3 nucleotides read TGTGCCAGCAGCTTGGCCGGGGCTTTGGCCGGGGAGCTGTTTTTT. Translating it yields CASSLAGALAGELFF.

The rearrangement uses TRBV7-2 and TRBJ1-2, with TRBD1 identical over 8 bases. The trim removed 0 bases at V and 3 bases at J, leaving 0 bases unmatched. Per germline, CDR1 SGHTA and CDR2 FQGNSA. The CDR3 loop spans 14 amino acids. CDR3 sequence reads: CASSLAGQDYGYTF. The DNA for the CDR3 is TGTGCCAGCAGCTTAGCGGGACAGGACTATGGCTACACCTTC.

This chain joins TRBV20-1 and TRBJ2-7; 7 bases are shared with TRBD1. The J call may not be correct, given that the DNA end is closer to TRBJ2-5. This CDR3 is 12 amino acids long. Germline V gene sequence: CDR1 DFQATT, CDR2 SNEGSKA (reference sequence). In nucleotides, the CDR3 is TGCAGTGCAGGGACAGTGGGGGAGACCCAGTACTTC. It codes for CSAGTVGETQYF.

The chain recombines TRBV5-1 with TRBJ1-6; no clear D. This CDR3 comprises 15 residues. Trimming took off 0 bases at V and 5 bases at J, with 9 bases between the two ends. The germline gives CDR1 SGHRS, CDR2 YFSETQ. The CDR3 loop is CASSLEEGNNSPLHF. CDR3 nucleotide sequence: TGCGCCAGCAGCTTGGAAGAGGGAAATAATTCACCCCTCCACTTT.

In its sample, this clonotype was seen many times. The CDR3 coding sequence is TGTGCCAGCAGCACGGGACCTTACGAGCAGTACTTC. This sequence encodes CASSTGPYEQYF. The chain carries TRBV13 and TRBJ2-7, with D perhaps given as TRBD1 or TRBD2 (5 bases each). V lost 5 bases to trimming and J lost 4 bases, with 9 bases between them. The germline V gene has CDR1 PRHDT and CDR2 FYEKMQ (reference sequence). This CDR3 is built from 12 residues.

The J gene is TRBJ2-5, the V gene TRBV7-3; TRBD1 aligns across 7 bases. Trimming removed 5 bases from V and 11 bases from J; junction bases left unmatched: 14. In germline, CDR1 is SGHTA, CDR2 FQGTGA. The length of the CDR3 is 14 residues. The CDR3 loop reads CASSVSRDSDEQYF. The CDR3 DNA sequence: TGTGCCAGCAGCGTAAGCCGGGACAGTGATGAGCAGTACTTC. Looking up the rest from reference TRBV7-3 and TRBJ2-5 gives the full variable domain: GAGVSQTPSNKVTEKGKYVELRCDPISGHTALYWYRQSLGQGPEFLIYFQGTGAADDSGLPNDRFFAVRPEGSVSTLKIQRTERGDSAVYLCASSVSRDSDEQYFGPGTRLLVL.

This clonotype has a handful of counts. The V call is TRBV29-1, the J call TRBJ2-3; TRBD1 might be the D (6 bases). Germline CDR1 reads SQVTM; CDR2 reads ANQGSEA. With 6 bases removed from V and 1 base from J, the gap between germline ends came to 17 bases. The CDR3 totals 15 residues. The CDR3 bases are TGCAGCGTCGACAGGTACCCTCGAGGCACAGATACGCAGTATTTT. This encodes CSVDRYPRGTDTQYF.

The chain links TRBV11-2 to TRBJ2-1, with a weak D call TRBD2 (6 bases). Germline CDR1 and CDR2: SGHAT and FQNNGV. Trimming took 4 bases from V and 7 from J, leaving 14 bases between them. The CDR3 length is 14 residues. The CDR3 sequence: CASSSPTSPNEQFF. The CDR3 coding sequence is TGTGCCAGCAGCTCTCCGACTAGTCCAAATGAGCAGTTCTTC.